These 24 T cell receptor beta chains were sequenced from one sample in a study of spatial heterogeneity in lung cancer. Study conclusions and caveats: The number of expanded tumor alpha and beta chains correlated with mutation number.

Time point given: sample taken at primary tumor resection. These receptors have no identified antigens. MiXCR, run by TCRdb on the 5' RACE reads, gives a single entry per CDR3 protein. The table records 7,500 to 9,000 distinct CDR3 sequences, 9.6% of them present only once. Sequencing used lung tumor tissue, obtained at surgery. The receptors shown here come from a male donor with early-stage non-small cell lung cancer.

In this sample, this clonotype turned up many times. The V gene is TRBV3-1, the J gene TRBJ2-6, with D hard to call. The germline V and J ends were trimmed by 4 bases and 0 bases, with 10 bases remaining between them. This CDR3 has 16 residues. Germline V gene lookup returns CDR1 LGHDT and CDR2 YNNKEL (reference sequence). As DNA, the CDR3 is TGTGCCAGCAGCCCCACCGGGTTCTCTGGGGCCAACGTCCTGACTTTC. Amino acid sequence: CASSPTGFSGANVLTF.

This clonotype was counted at least ten times. The chain carries TRBV28 and TRBJ2-1, with a possible D match to TRBD1 (7 bases). Germline V gene data show CDR1 as MDHEN and CDR2 as SYDVKM. CDR3 length: 15 amino acids. V lost 3 bases, J lost 9 bases, and 18 bases lay in between. The CDR3 sequence is CASSFLGGGAGEQFF. Written as DNA, the CDR3 is TGTGCCAGCAGTTTTTTAGGGGGCGGGGCTGGTGAGCAGTTCTTC.

At least ten counts were recorded for this clonotype. The chain has TRBV2 and TRBJ2-5; possibly TRBD2 for D (5 bases). Between the trimmed V and J ends, which lost 3 bases and 5 bases, there was a span of 10 bases. The CDR3 consists of 13 residues. Germline V gene lookup returns CDR1 SNHLY and CDR2 FYNNEI. CDR3 DNA: TGTGCCAGCAGTGACTACCGCGGGGAGACCCAGTACTTC. Its translation is CASSDYRGETQYF.

This clonotype was picked up many times. A read error may explain this, as a much larger clone is one base away. The chain carries TRBV6-5 and TRBJ2-5; D may match TRBD1 or TRBD2 (5 bases each). Germline V CDR1 and CDR2: MNHEY, SVGAGI. Trimming stripped 6 bases from V and 4 bases from J, with 9 bases between. CDR3 length equals 12 residues. Written as DNA, the CDR3 is TGTGCCAGCAGGGGGACGGGAGAGACCCAGTACTTC. Amino acid sequence: CASRGTGETQYF.

This clonotype occurred many times. The V call is TRBV7-9, the J call TRBJ1-1; tentative D call: TRBD1 (6 bases). V dropped 2 bases and J dropped 1 base, with 8 bases sitting between them. Germline V CDR1 and CDR2: SEHNR, FQNEAQ (reference sequence). This CDR3 spans 14 amino acids. The CDR3 protein is CASSLQGQNTEAFF. In nucleotides, the CDR3 is TGTGCCAGCAGCTTACAGGGGCAGAACACTGAAGCTTTCTTT.

This clonotype was detected ten times or more. The J gene is TRBJ2-4, the V gene TRBV28, with D unclear. Trimming took off 5 bases at V and 0 bases at J, with 20 bases between the two ends. This CDR3 contains 18 residues. Per the germline V gene, CDR1 is MDHEN and CDR2 is SYDVKM. This chain's CDR3 is CASSIPPLLQRAKNIQYF. CDR3 in DNA: TGTGCCAGCAGTATACCTCCCCTCCTCCAGAGAGCCAAAAACATTCAGTACTTC.

This clonotype was recorded at least ten times. The chain has TRBV7-2 and TRBJ2-1, with a possible D match to TRBD1 (5 bases). The germline gives CDR1 SGHTA, CDR2 FQGNSA. The CDR3 consists of 13 residues. Trimming left V 6 bases short and J 12 bases short, with 18 bases between. CDR3 region: CASSRPETDRQFF. In DNA form, the CDR3 reads TGTGCCAGCAGTCGTCCGGAGACAGATCGGCAGTTCTTC.

This clonotype was detected ten times or more. V is TRBV12-3 or TRBV12-4 and J is TRBJ1-6; a weak D match, TRBD1 (5 bases). Trimming left V 1 base short and J 7 bases short, with 8 bases between. The CDR3 is 14 residues long. For the CDR3, the DNA is TGTGCCAGCAGTTTAGGGGCAGGGAATTCACCCCTCCACTTT. It specifies CASSLGAGNSPLHF.

The chain carries TRBV2 and TRBJ2-7; D is undetermined. Trimming pared 6 bases from V and 3 bases from J, leaving 9 bases between. Germline CDR1 is SNHLY and CDR2 is FYNNEI. The CDR3 contains 12 residues. CDR3 coding DNA: TGTGCCAGCAGCCTGTTCGACTACGAGCAGTACGTC. It specifies CASSLFDYEQYV.

Relative to its sample, this clonotype is medium-sized. This chain links TRBV12-3 or TRBV12-4 with TRBJ1-2; maybe TRBD1 (5 bases). Trimming took off 10 bases at V and 2 bases at J, with 11 bases between the two ends. This CDR3 is 12 amino acids long. The CDR3 bases are TGTGCCACAAGCCGGGACAACTATGGCTACACCTTC. Translating it yields CATSRDNYGYTF.

This clonotype was seen many times. The J gene is TRBJ1-5, the V gene TRBV20-1, with 7 bases lining up with TRBD1. Germline V CDR1 and CDR2: DFQATT, SNEGSKA (reference sequence). CDR3 length: 12 residues. V lost 8 bases to trimming and J lost 6 bases; unmatched junction nucleotides: 7. The CDR3 DNA reads TGCAGTCGTGACAGGGTAAGTCAGCCCCAGCATTTT. Encoded protein: CSRDRVSQPQHF.

This clonotype is large by share. The chain uses TRBV4-1 and TRBJ2-1; TRBD2 aligns across 9 bases. In germline, CDR1 is MGHRA, CDR2 YSYEKL. Trimming at V came to 0 bases and at J to 4 bases, leaving 10 bases not matched to a gene. The CDR3 sequence is 18 residues long. DNA of the CDR3: TGCGCCAGCAGCCAAGATAGACCCTTAGCGGGAGCTTACAATGAGCAGTTCTTC. Translating it yields CASSQDRPLAGAYNEQFF.

This clonotype has at least ten counts. The J gene is TRBJ2-5, the V gene TRBV20-1; the D is unclear. This CDR3 region has 15 residues. Germline CDR1 DFQATT, CDR2 SNEGSKA (reference sequence). V shed 1 base and J shed 5 bases, with 17 bases lying between them. CDR3 DNA: TGCAGTGCTAGAGGCGCGACCAAGAGCCGGGAGACCCAGTACTTC. It encodes CSARGATKSRETQYF.

This clonotype was found many times. This chain joins TRBV20-1 and TRBJ2-4, with TRBD2 matching over 13 bases. The length of the CDR3 is 15 residues. Germline lookup yields CDR1 DFQATT and CDR2 SNEGSKA (reference sequence). Unmatched junction bases numbered 9, after V lost 6 bases and J lost 7 bases. The CDR3 DNA reads as TGCAGTGCCACCCCGGGACTAGCGGGAAGTAACATTCAGTACTTC. Encoded protein: CSATPGLAGSNIQYF.

This clonotype was seen repeatedly, ten times or more. The chain links TRBV5-1 to TRBJ1-4; D not resolved. The CDR3 consists of 15 residues. The V gene's germline CDR1 is SGHRS and CDR2 YFSETQ. Trimming removed 3 bases at V and 8 bases at J, with 17 bases between. CDR3 in amino acids: CASSWGEGVKEKLFF. DNA for the CDR3: TGCGCCAGCAGCTGGGGTGAGGGAGTGAAAGAAAAACTGTTTTTT.

This clonotype was seen many times. The chain couples TRBV7-9 to TRBJ2-2; unclear D gene. The CDR3 is made up of 17 amino acids. Per germline, CDR1 SEHNR and CDR2 FQNEAQ (reference sequence). Deletions cut 5 bases from V and 2 bases from J, with 18 bases between. Here the CDR3 reads CASSTAGLYSNTGELFF. CDR3 in DNA: TGTGCCAGCAGCACTGCCGGCCTTTACTCAAACACCGGGGAGCTGTTTTTT.

This clonotype was detected many times. The gene calls are TRBV5-1 and TRBJ2-1; 8 nucleotides match TRBD1. The CDR3 sequence is 15 residues long. CDR1 SGHRS and CDR2 YFSETQ come from the germline V gene. Trimming cost V 4 bases and J 0 bases; bases outside gene matches: 3. The CDR3 here is CASSRGQASYNEQFF. For the CDR3, the DNA is TGCGCCAGCAGCCGGGGACAGGCCTCCTACAATGAGCAGTTCTTC.

This clonotype occurred many times. The rearrangement joins TRBV20-1 to TRBJ1-5, with D perhaps TRBD1 (5 bases). The CDR3 has 13 amino acids. V was pared by 4 bases and J by 0 bases, with 7 bases between. CDR1 DFQATT and CDR2 SNEGSKA come from the germline V gene (reference sequence). In DNA, the CDR3 is TGCAGTGCTACCAGGGATAGCAATCAGCCCCAGCATTTT. Protein sequence: CSATRDSNQPQHF.

This clonotype appeared many times. The rearrangement joins TRBV28 to TRBJ2-4; no clear D gene. V lost 2 bases, J lost 5 bases, and 7 bases lay in between. This CDR3 is 13 amino acids long. Germline lookup yields CDR1 MDHEN and CDR2 SYDVKM. The CDR3 is CASSLIGENIQYF. The CDR3 DNA sequence: TGTGCCAGCAGTTTAATAGGCGAAAACATTCAGTACTTC.

This clonotype came up many times. V gene TRBV10-3 combines with J gene TRBJ1-2; D uncertain. CDR3 length: 9 residues. Germline CDR1 ENHRY, CDR2 SYGVKD. V lost 10 bases, J lost 4 bases, and 4 bases lay in between. CDR3: CATGYGYTF. The CDR3 coding sequence is TGTGCCACCGGCTATGGCTACACCTTC.

This clonotype was recorded at least ten times. The chain joins TRBV3-1 to TRBJ2-5; D unclear. This CDR3 region has 16 residues. The ends were cut back, 4 bases at V and 2 bases at J, with 17 bases in the middle. The germline V gene encodes CDR1 LGHDT and CDR2 YNNKEL (reference sequence). The CDR3, as DNA: TGTGCCAGCAGCCGGAACGGGCCCGTCCAACAAGAGACCCAGTACTTC. Protein sequence: CASSRNGPVQQETQYF.

There are many counts of this clonotype. The chain employs TRBV6-1 and TRBJ2-7; D ambiguous. V lost 2 bases and J lost 4, with 3 bases in between. CDR3 length: 11 amino acids. Germline CDR1 reads MNHNS; CDR2 reads SASEGT. CDR3 nucleotide sequence: TGTGCCAGCAGTGAACGGTACGAGCAGTACTTC. Translating it yields CASSERYEQYF.

The rearrangement uses TRBV6-5 and TRBJ2-1; maybe TRBD1 (6 bases). Germline V lookup: CDR1 MNHEY, CDR2 SVGAGI. Trimming shortened V by 5 bases and J by 1 base, and 18 bases separated the two germline ends. The CDR3 is 17 residues long. CDR3 amino acids: CASSKSQGRGSYNEQFF. The DNA for the CDR3 is TGTGCCAGCAGTAAGTCACAGGGTAGGGGGTCCTACAATGAGCAGTTCTTC.

The chain carries TRBV12-3 or TRBV12-4 and TRBJ2-6; no clear D gene. Trimming removed 7 bases at V and 0 bases at J, with 4 bases between. This CDR3 region has 13 residues. This chain's CDR3 is CASKISGANVLTF. In DNA form, the CDR3 reads TGTGCCAGCAAGATCTCTGGGGCCAACGTCCTGACTTTC.